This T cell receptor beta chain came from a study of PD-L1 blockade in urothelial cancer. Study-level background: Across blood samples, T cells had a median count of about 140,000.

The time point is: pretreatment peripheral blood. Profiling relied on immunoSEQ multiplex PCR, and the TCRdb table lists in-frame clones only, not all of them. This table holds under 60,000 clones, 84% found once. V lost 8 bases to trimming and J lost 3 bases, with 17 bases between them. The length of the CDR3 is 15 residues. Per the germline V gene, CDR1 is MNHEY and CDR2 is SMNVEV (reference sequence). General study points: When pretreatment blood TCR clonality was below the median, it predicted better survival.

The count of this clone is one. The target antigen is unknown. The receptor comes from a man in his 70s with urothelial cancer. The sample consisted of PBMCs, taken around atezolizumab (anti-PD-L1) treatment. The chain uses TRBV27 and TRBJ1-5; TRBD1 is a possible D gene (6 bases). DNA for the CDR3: TGTGCCAGCGGTCCCCGAACAGGGCTCAATCAGCCCCAGCATTTT. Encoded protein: CASGPRTGLNQPQHF.